This entry is about one TCR beta chain. Its cognate antigen is unknown. The same CDR3 also results from other DNA sequences found in this sample. This sample was included in a study of shared clonotypes between healthy human individuals. Study conclusions and caveats: Inspection by rarefaction showed sorted-subset sequencing to be incomplete despite large depth.

The naive CD8 subset, CD45RO-negative cells positively selected for CCR7, excluded terminally differentiated effector memory CD45RA+ cells. Libraries were prepared by immunoSEQ multiplex PCR; TCRdb keeps only in-frame clonotypes and omits some of them. The table includes about 680,000 clones, about 90% detected once. The CDR3 is made up of 13 amino acids. Germline V CDR1 and CDR2: MNHEY, SMNVEV (reference sequence). V dropped 3 bases and J dropped 2 bases, with 8 bases sitting between them. The TCR sequence derives from a man under 40 in good health. Sequenced input: naive CD8+ T cells sorted from blood. The chain couples TRBV27 to TRBJ2-7; D unclear. CDR3 nucleotides: TGTGCCAGCAGTTTGGCACAAACCTACGAGCAGTACTTC. Its translation: CASSLAQTYEQYF.